This entry describes one TCR beta chain. Its target is unknown. Out of more than 8 ml of fresh peripheral blood came the PBMCs. CDR1 MGHDK and CDR2 SYGVNS come from the germline V gene. Trimming cost V 1 base and J 6 bases; bases outside gene matches: 14. The CDR3 is 18 amino acids. This entry belongs to a study of T cells in Graves' hyperthyroidism and ophthalmopathy. Study outcomes and limitations: Classification by a 13 V-J model distinguished ophthalmopathy from stable hyperthyroidism. The model forecast ophthalmopathy, anticipating it by a median about six months before onset.

Amplified TCR beta CDR3 regions came from RNA transcripts. First-round RT-PCR of the TCR CDR3 relied on the HTBI primer set. TCRdb reprocessed the multiplex PCR reads via MiXCR and lists one record per CDR3 protein. The table lists hundreds of thousands of distinct CDR3 sequences, approximately 14% of them singletons, with around an eighth in the top ten. The clonotype originates from a woman between 45 and 60 years old with Graves' ophthalmopathy. This chain links TRBV25-1 with TRBJ2-2, with 7 bases identical to TRBD1. Sequenced: blood. CDR3 in amino acids: CASSESLSGRGLAGELFF. The CDR3 DNA reads TGTGCCAGCAGTGAATCCCTCTCGGGAAGGGGGCTGGCCGGGGAGCTGTTTTTT. The entire variable domain, with the rest obtained from reference TRBV25-1 and TRBJ2-2, is as follows: EADIYQTPRYLVIGTGKKITLECSQTMGHDKMYWYQQDPGMELHLIHYSYGVNSTEKGDLSSESTVSRIRTEHFPLTLESARPSHTSQYLCASSESLSGRGLAGELFFGEGSRLTVL.